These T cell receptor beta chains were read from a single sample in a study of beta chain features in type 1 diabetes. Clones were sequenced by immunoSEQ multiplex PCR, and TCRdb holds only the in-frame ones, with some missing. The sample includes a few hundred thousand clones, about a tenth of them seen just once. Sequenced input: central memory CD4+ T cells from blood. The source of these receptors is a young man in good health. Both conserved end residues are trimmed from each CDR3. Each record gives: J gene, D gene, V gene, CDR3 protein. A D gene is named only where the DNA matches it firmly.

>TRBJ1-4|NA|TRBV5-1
ASSATGTTNEKLF
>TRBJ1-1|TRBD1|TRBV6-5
ASSYSRTGGTEAF
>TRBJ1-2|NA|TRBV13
ASSPSRRDGGYT
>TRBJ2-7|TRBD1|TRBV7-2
ASSLRQGAREQY
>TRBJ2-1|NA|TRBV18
ASSPPSGFNEQF
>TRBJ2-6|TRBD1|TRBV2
ASRTQGAPGANVLT
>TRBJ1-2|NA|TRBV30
AWSVKGVYGYT
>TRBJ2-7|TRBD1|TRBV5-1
ASSSWQGAVEQY
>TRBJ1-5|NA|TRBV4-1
ASSQDGGIGNQPQH
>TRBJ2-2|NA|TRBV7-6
ASSERGDNFYTGELF
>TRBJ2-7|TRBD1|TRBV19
ASSIGQGTYEQY
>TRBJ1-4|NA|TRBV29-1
SALVNEKLF
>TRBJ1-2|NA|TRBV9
ASSVEINYGYT
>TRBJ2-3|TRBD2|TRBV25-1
ASSEYKASGSTDTQY
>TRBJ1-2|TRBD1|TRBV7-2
ASSPTPGTGVGYT
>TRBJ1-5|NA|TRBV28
ASSTRVHNQPQH
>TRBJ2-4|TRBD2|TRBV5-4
ASSLSSGSQNIQY
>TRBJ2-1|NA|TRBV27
ASSFYRESEQF
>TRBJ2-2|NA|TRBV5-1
ASSLEGRLTGELF
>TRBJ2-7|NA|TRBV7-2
ASSLDHTSYEQY
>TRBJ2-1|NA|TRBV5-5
ASSPGAEGFRYNEQF
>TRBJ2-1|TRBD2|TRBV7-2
ASGSGSSYNEQF
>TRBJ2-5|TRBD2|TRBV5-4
ASSCPGTSGRGTQY
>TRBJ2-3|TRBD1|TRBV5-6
ASSTTGYGDTQY
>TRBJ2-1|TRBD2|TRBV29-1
SVTSASYNEQF
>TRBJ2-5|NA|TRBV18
ASSPPAVETQY
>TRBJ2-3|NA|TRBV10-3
AIRGHLTSTDTQY
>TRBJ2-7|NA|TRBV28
ASSLGQNLKEQY
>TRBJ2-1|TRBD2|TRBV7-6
ASSITLAGYNEQF